This record covers a single TCR beta chain. Its antigen is still unknown. This sample is part of a study of a mutant IDH1 vaccine in newly diagnosed glioma. Clones were read by immunoSEQ multiplex PCR, and TCRdb kept only the in-frame ones, dropping some. The profile covers tens of thousands of clones, with 78% appearing a single time and 6.3% taken by the ten largest. Time point denoted: week 23, last vaccination. Every vaccination contained 300 ug of the mutant IDH1 20-mer peptide and was paired with topical imiquimod. This clonotype was obtained from a woman aged 40 to 49 with glioma. Some clones in this sample may be carry-over from other donors' samples. This sample comprised PBMCs, obtained from a glioma patient whose treatment included an IDH1 peptide vaccine.

The CDR3 sequence is CASSRPGDYEQYF. The CDR3 DNA follows: TGTGCCAGCAGCCGCCCGGGGGACTACGAGCAGTACTTC. The rearrangement joins TRBV5-4 to TRBJ2-7; D may be TRBD2 (6 bases). Trimming left V 4 bases short and J 3 bases short, with 11 bases between. In germline, CDR1 is SGHNT, CDR2 YYREEE (reference sequence). The CDR3 covers 13 residues.